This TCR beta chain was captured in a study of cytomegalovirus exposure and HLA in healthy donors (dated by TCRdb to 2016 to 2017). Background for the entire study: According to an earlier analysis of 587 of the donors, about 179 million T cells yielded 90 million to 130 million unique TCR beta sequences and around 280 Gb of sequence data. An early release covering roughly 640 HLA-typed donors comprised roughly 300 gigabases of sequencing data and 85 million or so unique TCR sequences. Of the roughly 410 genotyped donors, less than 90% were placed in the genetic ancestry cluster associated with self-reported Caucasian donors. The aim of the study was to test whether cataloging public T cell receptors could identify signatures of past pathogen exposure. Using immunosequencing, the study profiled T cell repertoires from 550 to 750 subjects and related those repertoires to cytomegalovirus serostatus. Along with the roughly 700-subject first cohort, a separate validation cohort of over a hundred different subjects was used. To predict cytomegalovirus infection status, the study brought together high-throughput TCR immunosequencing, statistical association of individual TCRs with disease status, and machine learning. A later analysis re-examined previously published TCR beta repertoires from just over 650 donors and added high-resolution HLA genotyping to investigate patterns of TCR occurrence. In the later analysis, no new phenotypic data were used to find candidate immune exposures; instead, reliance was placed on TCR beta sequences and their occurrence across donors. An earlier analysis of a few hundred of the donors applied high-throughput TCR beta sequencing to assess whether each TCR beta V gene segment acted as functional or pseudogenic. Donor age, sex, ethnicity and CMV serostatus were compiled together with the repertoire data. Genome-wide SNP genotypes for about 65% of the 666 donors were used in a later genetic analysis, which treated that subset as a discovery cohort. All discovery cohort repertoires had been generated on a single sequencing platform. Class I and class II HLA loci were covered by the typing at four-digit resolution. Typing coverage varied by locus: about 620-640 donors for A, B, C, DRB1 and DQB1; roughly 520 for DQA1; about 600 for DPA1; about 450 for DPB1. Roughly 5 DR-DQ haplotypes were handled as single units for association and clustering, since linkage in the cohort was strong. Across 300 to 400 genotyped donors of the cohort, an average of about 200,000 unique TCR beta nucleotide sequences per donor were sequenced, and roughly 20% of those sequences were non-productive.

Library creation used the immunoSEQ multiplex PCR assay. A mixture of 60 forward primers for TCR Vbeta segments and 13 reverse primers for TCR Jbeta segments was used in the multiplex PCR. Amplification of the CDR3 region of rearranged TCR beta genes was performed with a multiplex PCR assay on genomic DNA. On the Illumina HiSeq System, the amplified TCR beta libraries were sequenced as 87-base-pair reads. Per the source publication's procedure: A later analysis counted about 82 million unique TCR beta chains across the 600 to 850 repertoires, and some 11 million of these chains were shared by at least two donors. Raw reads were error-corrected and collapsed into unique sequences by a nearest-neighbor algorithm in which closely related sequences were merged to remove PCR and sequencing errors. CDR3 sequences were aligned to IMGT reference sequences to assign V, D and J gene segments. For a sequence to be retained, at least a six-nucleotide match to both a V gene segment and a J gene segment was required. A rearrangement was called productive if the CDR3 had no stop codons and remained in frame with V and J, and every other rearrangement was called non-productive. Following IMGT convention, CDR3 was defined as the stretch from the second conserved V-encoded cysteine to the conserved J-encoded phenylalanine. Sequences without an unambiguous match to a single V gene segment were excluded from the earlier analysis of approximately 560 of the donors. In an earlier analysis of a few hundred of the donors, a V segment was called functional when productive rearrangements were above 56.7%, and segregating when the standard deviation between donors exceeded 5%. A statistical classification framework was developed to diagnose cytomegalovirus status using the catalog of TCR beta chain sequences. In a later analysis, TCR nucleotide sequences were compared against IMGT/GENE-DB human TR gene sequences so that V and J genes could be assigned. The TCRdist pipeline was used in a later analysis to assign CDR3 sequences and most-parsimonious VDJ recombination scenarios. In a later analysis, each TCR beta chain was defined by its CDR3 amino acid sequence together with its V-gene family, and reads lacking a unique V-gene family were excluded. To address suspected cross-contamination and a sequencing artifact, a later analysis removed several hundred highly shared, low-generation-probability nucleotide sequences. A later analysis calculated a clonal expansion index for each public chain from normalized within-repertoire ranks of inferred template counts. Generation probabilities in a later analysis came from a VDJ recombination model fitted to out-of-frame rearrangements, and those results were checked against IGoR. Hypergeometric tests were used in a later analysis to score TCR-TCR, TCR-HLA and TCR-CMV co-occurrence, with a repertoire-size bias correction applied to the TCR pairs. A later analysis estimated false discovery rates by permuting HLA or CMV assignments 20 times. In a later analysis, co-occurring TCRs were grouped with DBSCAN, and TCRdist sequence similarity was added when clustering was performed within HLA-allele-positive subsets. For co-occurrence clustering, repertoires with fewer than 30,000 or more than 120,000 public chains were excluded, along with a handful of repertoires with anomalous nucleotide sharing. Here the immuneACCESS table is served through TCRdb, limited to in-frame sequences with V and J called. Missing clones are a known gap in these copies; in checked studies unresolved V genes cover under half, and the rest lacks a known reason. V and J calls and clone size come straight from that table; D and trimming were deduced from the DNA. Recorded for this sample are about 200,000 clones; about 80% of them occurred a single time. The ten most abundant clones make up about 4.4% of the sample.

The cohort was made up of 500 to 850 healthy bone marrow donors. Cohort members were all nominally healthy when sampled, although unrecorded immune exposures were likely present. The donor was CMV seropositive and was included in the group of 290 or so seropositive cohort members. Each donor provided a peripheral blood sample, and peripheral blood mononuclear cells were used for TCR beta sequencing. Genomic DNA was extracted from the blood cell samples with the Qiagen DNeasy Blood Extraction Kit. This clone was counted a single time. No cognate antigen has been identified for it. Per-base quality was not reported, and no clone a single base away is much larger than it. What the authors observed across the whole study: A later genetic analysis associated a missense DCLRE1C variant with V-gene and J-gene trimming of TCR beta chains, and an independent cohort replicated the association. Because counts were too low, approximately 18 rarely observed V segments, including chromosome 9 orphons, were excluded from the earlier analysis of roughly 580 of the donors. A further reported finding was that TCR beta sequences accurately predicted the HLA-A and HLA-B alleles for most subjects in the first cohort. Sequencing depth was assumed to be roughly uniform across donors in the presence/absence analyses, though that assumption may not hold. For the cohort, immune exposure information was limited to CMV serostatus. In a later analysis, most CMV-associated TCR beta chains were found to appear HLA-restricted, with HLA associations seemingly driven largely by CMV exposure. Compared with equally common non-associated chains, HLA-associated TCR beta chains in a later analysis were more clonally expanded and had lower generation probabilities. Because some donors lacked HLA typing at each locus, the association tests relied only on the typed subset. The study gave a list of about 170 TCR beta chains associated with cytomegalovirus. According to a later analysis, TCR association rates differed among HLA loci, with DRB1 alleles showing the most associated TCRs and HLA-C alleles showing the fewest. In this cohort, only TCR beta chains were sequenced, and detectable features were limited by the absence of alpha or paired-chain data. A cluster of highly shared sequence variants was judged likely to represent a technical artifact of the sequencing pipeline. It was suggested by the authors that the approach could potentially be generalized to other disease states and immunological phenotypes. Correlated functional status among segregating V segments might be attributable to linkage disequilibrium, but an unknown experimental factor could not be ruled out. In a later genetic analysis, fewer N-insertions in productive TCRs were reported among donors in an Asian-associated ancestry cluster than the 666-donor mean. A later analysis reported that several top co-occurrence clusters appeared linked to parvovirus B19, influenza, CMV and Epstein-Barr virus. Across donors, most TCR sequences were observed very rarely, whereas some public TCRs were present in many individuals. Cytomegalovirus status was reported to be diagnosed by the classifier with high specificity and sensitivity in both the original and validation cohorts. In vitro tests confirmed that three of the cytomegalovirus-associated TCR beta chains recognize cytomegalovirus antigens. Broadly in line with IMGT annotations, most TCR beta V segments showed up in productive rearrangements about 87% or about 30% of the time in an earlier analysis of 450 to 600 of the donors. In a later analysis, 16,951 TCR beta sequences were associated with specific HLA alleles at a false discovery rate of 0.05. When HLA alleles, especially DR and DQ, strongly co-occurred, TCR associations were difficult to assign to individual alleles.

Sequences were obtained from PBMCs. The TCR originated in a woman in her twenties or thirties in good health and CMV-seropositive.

The CDR3 is CASSPSDRVNQPQHF. The bases read TGTGCCAGCAGTCCCTCGGACAGGGTCAATCAGCCCCAGCATTTT. The receptor chain draws on TRBV6-1 and TRBJ1-5, and TRBD1 aligns with 8 junction nucleotides. Clipping removes 5 bases from V and 3 bases from J, with 6 as the unmatched junction base count. Inclusive of the bounding cysteine and phenylalanine, the CDR3 is 15 residues long. Only the CDR3 region is kept as DNA, spanning 45 bases read in frame from base 1. The germline V gene provides CDR1 MNHNS and CDR2 SASEGT.